What follows are 24 T cell receptor beta chains derived from one specimen sequenced in a study of spatial heterogeneity in lung cancer. Overall study results and limits: Counts that tracked tumor mutation counts were those of expanded intratumoral alpha and beta TCRs.

These receptors' antigens are unknown. From the 5' RACE reads, TCRdb called clonotypes with MiXCR, one entry per CDR3 protein. The top ten clones hold 17% of a sample with some 14,000 distinct CDR3 sequences, 3% to 4% of them seen once. Documented time point: sample taken at primary tumor resection. The material was lung tumor tissue, obtained at surgery. Receptor source: a male donor with early-stage non-small cell lung cancer.

This clonotype has ten or more counts. The V gene is TRBV5-1, the J gene TRBJ2-7, with 9 bases identical to TRBD1. The CDR3 sequence is 15 residues long. CDR1 is SGHRS and CDR2 is YFSETQ in the germline V gene. With V trimmed by 5 bases and J by 2 bases, 8 bases remained unmatched. DNA of the CDR3: TGCGCCAGCAGAAATGGACAGGGGAGGACCTACGAGCAGTACTTC. It yields the protein CASRNGQGRTYEQYF.

As concerns this clonotype: A much larger clone sits a single nucleotide away, making a read error possible. The rearrangement joins TRBV7-2 to TRBJ1-5; D remains ambiguous. The length of the CDR3 is 13 residues. CDR1 and CDR2 from the germline V gene are SGHTA and FQGNSA. The CDR3 loop is CASSPFEAGPQNF. In nucleotides, the CDR3 is TGTGCCAGCAGCCCGTTTGAGGCAGGCCCCCAGAATTTT.

This clonotype was observed at least ten times. The DNA of the CDR3 is TGTGCCAGCAGTTCGAACAGGGTTTATTCACCCCTCCACTTT. Translated, it gives CASSSNRVYSPLHF. The rearrangement links TRBV12-3 or TRBV12-4 to TRBJ1-6, with D perhaps matching TRBD1 (6 bases). The V and J ends lost 4 bases and 8 bases respectively, with 12 bases between them. The length of the CDR3 is 14 residues.

This clonotype was picked up a small number of times. The rearrangement uses TRBV11-3 and TRBJ2-7; D is unclear. V shed 0 bases and J shed 0 bases, with 9 bases lying between them. Germline CDR1 is SGHNT and CDR2 is YENEEA. CDR3 length: 15 residues. The CDR3 spells CASSLDRHGSYEQYF. The CDR3 DNA is TGTGCCAGCAGCTTAGATCGTCACGGCTCCTACGAGCAGTACTTC.

At least ten counts were recorded for this clonotype. The V gene is TRBV20-1, the J gene TRBJ2-1; possibly TRBD1 for D (5 bases). Germline CDR1 is DFQATT and CDR2 is SNEGSKA (reference sequence). V lost 2 bases to trimming and J lost 1 base, with 12 bases between them. This CDR3 contains 15 residues. The CDR3 spells CSARLGARSYNEQFF. DNA for the CDR3: TGCAGTGCTAGACTAGGGGCTAGGTCCTACAATGAGCAGTTCTTC.

This clonotype is medium-sized by share. V usage is TRBV9 and J usage is TRBJ2-5; D is tentatively TRBD1 or TRBD2 (5 bases each). Germline assignment: CDR1 SGDLS and CDR2 YYNGEE. Trimming took off 2 bases at V and 4 bases at J, with 15 bases between the two ends. The CDR3 contains 15 residues. The CDR3, as DNA: TGTGCCAGCAGCGTGAGGCAGGGAGAGGGAGAGACCCAGTACTTC. Translation gives CASSVRQGEGETQYF.

This clonotype was seen at least ten times. V is TRBV19 and J is TRBJ2-2; D ambiguous. The CDR3 loop spans 11 amino acids. From germline, CDR1 is LNHDA and CDR2 SQIVND (reference sequence). V lost 3 bases to trimming and J lost 13 bases, with 9 bases between them. The CDR3 DNA follows: TGTGCCAGTAGTATTGGGTACAGGCTGTTTTTT. Protein product: CASSIGYRLFF.

This clonotype showed up many times. This sequence joins TRBV7-2 and TRBJ2-1; D may be TRBD1 (6 bases). Germline CDR1 is SGHTA and CDR2 is FQGNSA. The CDR3 has 14 residues. V was clipped by 3 bases and J by 5 bases, with 11 bases between them. This CDR3 reads CASSFRRTDNEQFF. The CDR3 nucleotides read TGTGCCAGCAGCTTCCGGAGGACAGACAATGAGCAGTTCTTC. The entire variable domain, with the rest obtained from reference TRBV7-2 and TRBJ2-1, is as follows: GAGVSQSPSNKVTEKGKDVELRCDPISGHTALYWYRQSLGQGLEFLIYFQGNSAPDKSGLPSDRFSAERTGGSVSTLTIQRTQQEDSAVYLCASSFRRTDNEQFFGPGTRLTVL.

This clonotype was found many times. The rearrangement joins TRBV12-3 or TRBV12-4 to TRBJ1-1; D possibly corresponds to TRBD1 (6 bases). The CDR3 is made up of 16 amino acids. V was shortened by 0 bases and J by 5 bases, with 16 bases between the two germline ends. The CDR3 DNA is TGTGCCAGCAGTTTAGCAACCGGCCGGGGGCGGACTGAAGCTTTCTTT. Translating gives CASSLATGRGRTEAFF.

This clonotype has ten or more counts. The chain recombines TRBV7-8 with TRBJ2-3; D is unclear. The CDR3 has 11 residues. Germline V gives CDR1 SGHVS, CDR2 FQNEAQ. Trimming left V 9 bases short and J 1 base short, with 5 bases between. CDR3 nucleotide sequence: TGTGCCAGTGAGGGCACAGATACGCAGTATTTT. This encodes CASEGTDTQYF.

On this clonotype itself: This may come from a read error, since a much larger clone is one base off. This chain connects TRBV10-3 to TRBJ2-1; D possibly corresponds to TRBD2 (6 bases). This CDR3 has 16 residues. CDR1 is ENHRY and CDR2 is SYGVKD in the germline V gene. V lost 2 bases and J lost 6, with 17 bases in between. CDR3 DNA: TGTGCCATCAGTGAGAGTTGGAGGGAGGTGAGCAATGAGCAGTTCTTC. Residues: CAISESWREVSNEQFF.

The sample holds many counts of this clonotype. The rearrangement joins TRBV6-6 to TRBJ1-6; 7 positions match TRBD1. Trimming cost V 9 bases and J 8 bases; bases outside gene matches: 4. Germline lookup yields CDR1 MNHNY and CDR2 SVGAGI (reference sequence). This CDR3 is 12 amino acids long. This chain's CDR3 is CASKQGDSPLHF. CDR3 DNA: TGTGCCAGTAAGCAGGGGGATTCACCCCTCCACTTT.

This clonotype was seen repeatedly, ten times or more. The V gene is TRBV4-2, the J gene TRBJ2-5, with no clear D. Trimming took off 0 bases at V and 3 bases at J, with 11 bases between the two ends. The CDR3 sequence is 15 residues long. Germline CDR1 and CDR2: LGHNA and YNFKEQ. CDR3 DNA: TGTGCCAGCAGCCAAGATGAAGGAACCAAAGAGACCCAGTACTTC. This sequence encodes CASSQDEGTKETQYF.

This clonotype appeared many times. The V and J genes are TRBV20-1 and TRBJ2-1; possible D gene TRBD1, 5 bases. Trimming left V 6 bases short and J 3 bases short, with 12 bases between. This CDR3 has 13 amino acids. In germline, CDR1 is DFQATT, CDR2 SNEGSKA (reference sequence). CDR3 loop: CSAQDTFYNEQFF. DNA for the CDR3: TGCAGTGCCCAGGACACCTTCTACAATGAGCAGTTCTTC.

This clonotype was seen repeatedly, ten times or more. This chain joins TRBV7-9 and TRBJ1-2, with D hard to call. V lost 0 bases to trimming and J lost 8 bases, with 4 bases between them. This CDR3 region has 11 residues. CDR1 SEHNR and CDR2 FQNEAQ come from the germline V gene (reference sequence). This CDR3 is CASSLAKGYTF. The CDR3 nucleotides are TGTGCCAGCAGCTTAGCGAAAGGCTACACCTTC. Supplemented by reference TRBV7-9 and TRBJ1-2, the full variable domain reads DTGVSQNPRHKITKRGQNVTFRCDPISEHNRLYWYRQTLGQGPEFLTYFQNEAQLEKSRLLSDRFSAERPKGSFSTLEIQRTEQGDSAMYLCASSLAKGYTFGSGTRLTVV.

This clonotype appeared many times. The chain has TRBV5-6 and TRBJ2-1; D may be TRBD1 (6 bases). The germline V gene encodes CDR1 SGHDT and CDR2 YYEEEE. V lost 2 bases and J 6 bases, leaving 15 bases between the germline ends. The CDR3 extends over 15 amino acids. CDR3 DNA: TGTGCCAGCAGCTTACCCTCGAACAGGGCCAATGAGCAGTTCTTC. It codes for CASSLPSNRANEQFF.

This clonotype was picked up many times. The chain uses TRBV11-2 and TRBJ1-1, with unresolved D. Trimming removed 5 bases at V and 1 base at J, with 14 bases between. This CDR3 spans 15 amino acids. Germline lookup yields CDR1 SGHAT and CDR2 FQNNGV. The CDR3, as DNA: TGTGCCAGCAGCAACAGCCGCGGCCCGAACACTGAAGCTTTCTTT. It is translated as CASSNSRGPNTEAFF.

This clonotype came up many times. This chain joins TRBV29-1 and TRBJ2-2; D may be TRBD2 (6 bases). The CDR3 has 13 residues. The V gene's germline CDR1 is SQVTM and CDR2 ANQGSEA. V lost 2 bases and J 9 bases, leaving 13 bases between the germline ends. CDR3 sequence: CSVEIRRGRELFF. The CDR3 DNA reads TGCAGCGTTGAAATCAGGCGGGGCCGGGAGCTGTTTTTT.

The sample holds many counts of this clonotype. The chain combines TRBV7-2 with TRBJ2-1; no clear D. Germline V gene lookup returns CDR1 SGHTA and CDR2 FQGNSA. V gave up 1 base and J gave up 0 bases, with 7 bases separating them. The CDR3 totals 15 residues. The CDR3 here is CASSLGASSYNEQFF. CDR3 nucleotides: TGTGCCAGCAGCTTAGGCGCGAGCTCCTACAATGAGCAGTTCTTC.

This clonotype was counted at least ten times. The chain combines TRBV27 with TRBJ2-5; TRBD2 agrees at 7 bases. Trimming cost V 4 bases and J 4 bases; bases outside gene matches: 0. The CDR3 consists of 12 residues. CDR1 and CDR2 (germline): MNHEY, SMNVEV (reference sequence). CDR3 bases: TGTGCCAGCAGTTCGGGGGGAGAGACCCAGTACTTC. Translated: CASSSGGETQYF.

This clonotype has a count of ten or more. V and J are TRBV3-1 and TRBJ2-3; D is uncertain. Trimming took 3 bases from V and 2 from J, leaving 9 bases between them. CDR1 and CDR2 from the germline V gene are LGHDT and YNNKEL (reference sequence). There are 14 residues in the CDR3. CDR3 nucleotide sequence: TGTGCCAGCAGCCACCGGCAGACCACAGATACGCAGTATTTT. The encoded protein is CASSHRQTTDTQYF.

Relative to its sample, this clonotype is medium-sized. The chain joins TRBV19 to TRBJ2-1; D may be TRBD2 (6 bases). The CDR3 loop spans 13 amino acids. Germline V gene sequence: CDR1 LNHDA, CDR2 SQIVND (reference sequence). Between the trimmed V and J ends, which lost 3 bases and 7 bases, there was a span of 10 bases. The DNA of the CDR3 is TGTGCCAGTAGTATGATTAGCGGAAATGAGCAGTTCTTC. Its translation is CASSMISGNEQFF.

Many counts were recorded for this clonotype. This sequence joins TRBV20-1 and TRBJ2-1, with 7 bases lining up with TRBD2. With V trimmed by 1 base and J by 1 base, 4 bases remained unmatched. Germline V gene lookup returns CDR1 DFQATT and CDR2 SNEGSKA (reference sequence). The CDR3 loop spans 15 amino acids. The CDR3 DNA reads TGCAGTGCTAGAGCCAGCGGGGTTTCCTACAATGAGCAGTTCTTC. Amino acid sequence: CSARASGVSYNEQFF.

This clonotype was detected ten times or more. The V call is TRBV5-1, the J call TRBJ1-1, with 8 nucleotides matching TRBD1. Trimming at V came to 2 bases and at J to 3 bases, leaving 6 bases not matched to a gene. Germline lookup yields CDR1 SGHRS and CDR2 YFSETQ. CDR3 length: 15 amino acids. The CDR3 is CASSFTLTGDTEAFF. CDR3 sequence (DNA): TGCGCCAGCAGCTTTACCCTGACAGGGGACACTGAAGCTTTCTTT.